The 7 T cell receptor beta chains below all came from one sample that was sequenced in a study of T cells in localized non-small cell lung cancer. The assay was immunoSEQ multiplex PCR, and TCRdb's table has in-frame clones only and misses some. The sample records roughly 1,300 clones, about 35% being singletons. The sequences come from lung tumor tissue, collected before any cancer treatment. The receptors were sampled from a woman aged 18-49 years with stage I lung adenocarcinoma.

This chain links TRBV29-1 with TRBJ2-7, with 10 nucleotides matching TRBD2. CDR1 is SQVTM, CDR2 ANQGSEA, per germline. The junction had 3 bases not matched to a gene; V was cut back by 4 bases and J by 6 bases. CDR3 length: 12 residues. For the CDR3, the DNA is TGCAGCGTTGCCCGACTAGCGGGCGAGCAGTACTTC. It encodes CSVARLAGEQYF.

Judged by abundance, this clone is medium-sized. This sequence joins TRBV9 and TRBJ2-2; D might be TRBD1 or TRBD2, each matching 5 bases. CDR1 and CDR2 (germline): SGDLS, YYNGEE. With 0 bases removed from V and 4 bases from J, the gap between germline ends came to 16 bases. The CDR3 is 17 amino acids. CDR3 in amino acids: CASSVAGGSSRTGELFF. CDR3 in DNA: TGTGCCAGCAGCGTAGCTGGGGGATCGAGTCGCACCGGGGAGCTGTTTTTT.

There are a few counts of this clone. This chain links TRBV18 with TRBJ2-5; D is ambiguous. CDR3 length equals 15 residues. The V gene's germline CDR1 is KGHSH and CDR2 LQKENI. The V end lost 0 bases, the J end lost 2 bases, and 10 bases lay between the germline ends. Here the CDR3 DNA reads TGTGCCAGCTCACCACCCACCACAAGACAAGAGACCCAGTACTTC. Protein sequence: CASSPPTTRQETQYF.

The V gene is TRBV19, the J gene TRBJ2-1; TRBD2 might be the D (6 bases). V lost 1 base and J lost 3, with 13 bases in between. The CDR3 has 16 residues. Germline loops: CDR1 LNHDA, CDR2 SQIVND (reference sequence). CDR3 DNA: TGTGCCAGTAGTATAGCTGGGACGGGGGTCTACAATGAGCAGTTCTTC. Translation gives CASSIAGTGVYNEQFF.

The rearrangement links TRBV30 to TRBJ2-1, with D unclear. The V end was cut by 4 bases, the J end by 9 bases, with 13 bases between. This CDR3 has 12 amino acids. Germline V gene lookup returns CDR1 GTSNPN and CDR2 SVGIG (reference sequence). This CDR3 reads CAWKPTVGEQFF. In DNA, the CDR3 is TGTGCCTGGAAACCCACCGTGGGTGAGCAGTTCTTC.

This clone has a handful of counts. V is TRBV28 and J is TRBJ1-5; possibly TRBD1 for D (6 bases). The CDR3 totals 14 residues. Looked up from germline, CDR1 is MDHEN and CDR2 is SYDVKM. Trimming left V 5 bases short and J 3 bases short, with 11 bases between. CDR3 sequence: CASSPDSPNQPQHF. In DNA, the CDR3 is TGTGCCAGCAGTCCGGACAGTCCCAATCAGCCCCAGCATTTT.

Of note for this clone: The junction does not match germline at one end; this may be a read error. The genes are TRBV18 and TRBJ1-2, with a possible D match to TRBD1 (6 bases). This CDR3 has 15 amino acids. The germline gives CDR1 KGHSH, CDR2 LQKENI. CDR3 coding DNA: TGTGCCAGCTCACCAATACAACAGGGCAACTCTGGCTACACCTTC. It codes for CASSPIQQGNSGYTF. Together with reference TRBV18 and TRBJ1-2, the CDR3 gives the full variable domain: NAGVMQNPRHLVRRRGQEARLRCSPMKGHSHVYWYRQLPEEGLKFMVYLQKENIIDESGMPKERFSAEFPKEGPSILRIQQVVRGDSAAYFCASSPIQQGNSGYTFGSGTRLTVV.